This T cell receptor (beta chain) was sequenced in a study of OX40 agonist ivuxolimab in advanced cancers. Study overall: At doses from 0.01 to 10 mg/kg, patients were given intravenous ivuxolimab every 2 weeks. Overall study findings and caveats: Dosing at 0.1 to 3.0 mg/kg was accompanied by clonal expansion of CD4+ and CD8+ blood T cells by week 6.

In germline, CDR1 is SGHVS, CDR2 FQNEAQ. The V and J ends lost 5 bases and 8 bases respectively, with 10 bases between them. The CDR3 runs to 12 residues. As for this clone: The antigen is not known.

Profiling relied on immunoSEQ multiplex PCR, and the TCRdb table lists in-frame clones only, not all of them. The sample lists 65,000 to 95,000 clones; 75% to 95% were seen once. With autoimmune disease history or systemic immunosuppression, patients were excluded. The sample here was CD4+ or CD8+ T cells sorted from blood, taken in a trial of the OX40 agonist ivuxolimab. The J gene is TRBJ2-1, the V gene TRBV7-8; D not certain. This clonotype originated in an adult with an advanced solid tumor such as melanoma, head and neck, liver or kidney cancer. The CDR3 nucleotides are TGTGCCAGCAGCCAAGAAGGACATGAGCAGTTCTTC. It translates to CASSQEGHEQFF.